Given below is one TCR beta chain in context. The CDR3 extends over 15 amino acids. Deletions cut 2 bases from V and 4 bases from J, with 11 bases between. CDR1 is SEHNR, CDR2 FQNEAQ, per germline (reference sequence). This specimen comes from a study of blood T cell repertoires in COVID-19. Study-wide context: Acute and convalescent COVID-19 samples came from the United States, Italy and Spain.

The protocol was immunoSEQ multiplex PCR, while the TCRdb copy is restricted to in-frame clones and leaves out a portion. The sample contains over 450,000 clones, 89% of which appear only once. The sequencing sample was made of peripheral blood. The chain joins TRBV7-9 to TRBJ1-4; D is possibly TRBD1 (6 bases). The receptor comes from a man in his late teens or twenties with COVID-19, enrolled during active disease. The CDR3 loop is CASSLFGQINEKLFF. The CDR3 nucleotides are TGTGCCAGCAGCTTATTTGGACAGATTAATGAAAAACTGTTTTTT.